The 3 T cell receptor beta chains reported below all come from one sample, sequenced in a study of OX40 agonist ivuxolimab in advanced cancers. Produced via immunoSEQ multiplex PCR; TCRdb's table is partial and in-frame only. The sample lists 70,000 or so clones; 80% were seen once. The sample here was CD4+ or CD8+ T cells sorted from blood, taken in a trial of the OX40 agonist ivuxolimab. These receptor sequences come from an adult with an advanced solid tumor such as melanoma, head and neck, liver or kidney cancer.

This chain joins TRBV30 and TRBJ1-3, with TRBD1 matching 10 bases. The CDR3 is 14 amino acids. V dropped 5 bases and J dropped 3; count of bases not matched to a gene: 4. From germline, CDR1 is GTSNPN and CDR2 SVGIG (reference sequence). This chain's CDR3 is CAWSGQGVGNTIYF. The CDR3 DNA is TGTGCCTGGTCAGGACAGGGGGTTGGAAACACCATATATTTT.

As regards this clone: This sample also contains other DNA sequences that code for the same CDR3. CDR3 in DNA: TGTGCCAGCAGTCCACAGGGTGCGGAAAAACTGTTTTTT. Protein: CASSPQGAEKLFF. The genes are TRBV6-1 and TRBJ1-4; D may be TRBD1 (6 bases). Germline V CDR1 and CDR2: MNHNS, SASEGT. Trimming removed 5 bases from V and 8 bases from J, with 12 bases in between. This CDR3 spans 13 amino acids.

The rearrangement links TRBV7-9 to TRBJ1-2; the match to TRBD1 covers 7 bases. Germline CDR1 SEHNR, CDR2 FQNEAQ (reference sequence). This CDR3 is built from 15 residues. With 5 bases clipped from V and 2 bases from J, the junction kept 8 bases outside the gene matches. This chain's CDR3 is CASSPARGQNYGYTF. DNA for the CDR3: TGTGCCAGCAGCCCCGCGAGGGGACAGAACTATGGCTACACCTTC. The variable domain in full, with the rest retrieved from reference TRBV7-9 and TRBJ1-2, is DTGVSQNPRHKITKRGQNVTFRCDPISEHNRLYWYRQTLGQGPEFLTYFQNEAQLEKSRLLSDRFSAERPKGSFSTLEIQRTEQGDSAMYLCASSPARGQNYGYTFGSGTRLTVV.